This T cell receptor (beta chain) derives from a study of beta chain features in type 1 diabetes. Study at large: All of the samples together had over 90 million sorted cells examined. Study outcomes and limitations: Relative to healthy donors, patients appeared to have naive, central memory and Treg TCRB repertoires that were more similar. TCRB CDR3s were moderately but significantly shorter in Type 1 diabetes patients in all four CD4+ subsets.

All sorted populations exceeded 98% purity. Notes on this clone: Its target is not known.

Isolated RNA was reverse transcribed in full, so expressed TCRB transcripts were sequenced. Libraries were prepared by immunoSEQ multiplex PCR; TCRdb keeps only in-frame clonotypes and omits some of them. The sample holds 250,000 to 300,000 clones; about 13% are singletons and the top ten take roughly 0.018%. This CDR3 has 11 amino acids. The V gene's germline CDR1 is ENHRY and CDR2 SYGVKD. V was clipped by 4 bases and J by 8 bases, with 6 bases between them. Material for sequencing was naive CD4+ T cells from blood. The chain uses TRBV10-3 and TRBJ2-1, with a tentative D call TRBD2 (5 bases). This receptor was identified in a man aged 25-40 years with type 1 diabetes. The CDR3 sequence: CAISGSDEQFF. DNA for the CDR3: TGTGCCATCAGTGGTAGCGATGAGCAGTTCTTC.